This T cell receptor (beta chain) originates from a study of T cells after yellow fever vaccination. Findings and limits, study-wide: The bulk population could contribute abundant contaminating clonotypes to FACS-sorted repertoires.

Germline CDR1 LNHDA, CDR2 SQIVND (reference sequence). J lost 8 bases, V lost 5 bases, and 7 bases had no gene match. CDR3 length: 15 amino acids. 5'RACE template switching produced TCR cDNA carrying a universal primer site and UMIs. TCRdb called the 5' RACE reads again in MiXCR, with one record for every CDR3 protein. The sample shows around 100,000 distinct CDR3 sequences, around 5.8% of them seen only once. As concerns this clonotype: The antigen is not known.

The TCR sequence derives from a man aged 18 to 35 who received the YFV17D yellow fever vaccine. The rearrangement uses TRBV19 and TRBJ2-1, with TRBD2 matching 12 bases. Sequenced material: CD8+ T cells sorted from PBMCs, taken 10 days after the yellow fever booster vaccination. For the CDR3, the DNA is TGTGCCAGTAGTTGGGCTAGCGGGGGGGCATATGAGCAGTTCTTC. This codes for CASSWASGGAYEQFF.